This TCR beta chain was sequenced during a study of blood T cells in healthy people across ages. As for the study in general: Through template switching, about one barcoded beta molecule was captured per two T cells, as measured in model experiments. Regarding the study as a whole: Age advanced and TCR beta diversity per million T cells fell, roughly linearly. Diversity was higher, and naive CD4+ cells more numerous, in long-lived donors than in aged donors.

Total RNA, at least 5.5 micrograms per sample, came from PBMCs. PCR was performed a second time for about 6 to 11 cycles using a sample-barcoded 5' primer and a J-beta primer mix. TCRdb re-analysed the 5' RACE reads in MiXCR, keeping a single row per CDR3 protein. Of about 1.4 million distinct CDR3 sequences listed, 45% to 70% were seen once; the top ten hold 6.7%. In regard to this clonotype: Its antigen is not identified.

The specimen sequenced was blood. The sequence derives from a young man in good health.

The CDR3 loop is CASSQLPRGRIGELFF. The CDR3 DNA sequence: TGTGCCAGCAGCCAACTCCCCCGGGGGCGGATCGGGGAGCTGTTTTTT. The gene calls are TRBV14 and TRBJ2-2; D is possibly TRBD1 or TRBD2 (6 bases each). From germline, CDR1 is SGHDN and CDR2 FVKESK. V lost 2 bases, J lost 7 bases, and 17 bases lay in between. This CDR3 has 16 amino acids.